This TCR beta chain emerged from a study of a mutant IDH1 vaccine in newly diagnosed glioma. Specified time point: week 11, during vaccination. One vaccine dose held 300 ug of mutant IDH1 20-mer peptide and came with topical imiquimod. Study results and limitations: Any relationship between pseudoprogression and changes in top peripheral T cell clonotypes seemed absent. Most patients, around 93%, showed vaccine-induced immune responses.

V gave up 2 bases and J gave up 5 bases; unmatched junction bases: 5. Germline CDR1 KGHSH, CDR2 LQKENI. The CDR3 extends over 15 amino acids. Concerning this clone itself: As yet, its antigen is unknown.

Here immunoSEQ multiplex PCR was the method, and the copy in TCRdb shows in-frame clones only, minus some. The data show 50,000 to 65,000 clones, roughly 91% seen once. The receptor was derived from a man in his fifties or sixties with glioma. The sequencing here drew on PBMCs, taken from a glioma patient whose treatment included an IDH1 peptide vaccine. V gene TRBV18 combines with J gene TRBJ2-1, with TRBD1 matching over 8 bases. CDR3 sequence (DNA): TGTGCCAGCTCACCAAGTCAGGGGGCCCACAATGAGCAGTTCTTC. Translated: CASSPSQGAHNEQFF.